What follows are 29 T cell receptor beta chains derived from one specimen sequenced in a study of technical replicates of blood from a few donors. Sequenced by immunoSEQ multiplex PCR; TCRdb stores in-frame clones only, minus some. The sample includes tens of thousands of clones, over 90% of them seen just once. Sequencing was carried out using T cells isolated from PBMCs. Source of these receptors: a human donor in good health.

The chain carries TRBV5-1 and TRBJ2-7; D unresolved. The CDR3 runs 11 residues. Looked up from germline, CDR1 is SGHRS and CDR2 is YFSETQ. V gave up 4 bases and J gave up 3 bases, with 5 bases separating them. The CDR3 spells CASSPGYEQYF. In DNA, the CDR3 is TGCGCCAGCAGCCCGGGCTACGAGCAGTACTTC.

The CDR3 reads CASEGQLNEKLFF. The CDR3 DNA reads TGTGCCTCAGAGGGACAGCTAAATGAAAAACTGTTTTTT. The chain couples TRBV30 to TRBJ1-4; TRBD1 matches 7 bases. CDR1 and CDR2 from the germline V gene are GTSNPN and SVGIG (reference sequence). The J segment lost 5 bases and the V segment lost 7 bases, leaving 7 bases of the junction unmatched. The CDR3 runs to 13 residues.

The rearrangement uses TRBV6-5 and TRBJ2-1, with D tentatively TRBD2 (5 bases). Germline loops: CDR1 MNHEY, CDR2 SVGAGI. The V end was cut by 5 bases, the J end by 6 bases, with 8 bases between. CDR3 length: 12 amino acids. The CDR3 spells CASSRTLNEQFF. CDR3 nucleotide sequence: TGTGCCAGCAGTCGGACTCTCAATGAGCAGTTCTTC.

This sequence joins TRBV13 and TRBJ1-4, with D tentatively TRBD1 (5 bases). The CDR3 covers 14 residues. Trimming cost V 3 bases and J 6 bases, with 11 bases left between them. Per the germline V gene, CDR1 is PRHDT and CDR2 is FYEKMQ (reference sequence). CDR3 in amino acids: CASSFSTGHEKLFF. The CDR3 coding sequence is TGTGCCAGCAGCTTTAGTACAGGCCATGAAAAACTGTTTTTT.

The chain is built from TRBV6-1 and TRBJ1-2; D may be TRBD1 (6 bases). The CDR3 covers 14 residues. Looked up from germline, CDR1 is MNHNS and CDR2 is SASEGT. V dropped 4 bases and J dropped 8 bases, with 17 bases sitting between them. Here the CDR3 reads CASSVPGHSPGYTF. CDR3 nucleotides: TGTGCCAGCAGTGTCCCGGGACACAGCCCCGGCTACACCTTC.

The chain links TRBV20-1 to TRBJ1-4; D ambiguous. Deletions cut 1 base from V and 7 bases from J, with 4 bases between. This CDR3 contains 11 residues. Germline CDR1 DFQATT, CDR2 SNEGSKA (reference sequence). The CDR3 is CSARGGEKLFF. In nucleotides, the CDR3 is TGCAGTGCTAGAGGAGGTGAAAAACTGTTTTTT.

This clone was detected only once. The CDR3 loop is CASSDVGRTDTQYF. CDR3 bases: TGTGCCAGCAGTGATGTGGGGCGCACAGATACGCAGTATTTT. V and J are TRBV6-1 and TRBJ2-3, with a tentative D call TRBD1 (5 bases). Trimming cost V 3 bases and J 1 base, with 8 bases left between them. Per the germline V gene, CDR1 is MNHNS and CDR2 is SASEGT. CDR3 size: 14 residues.

DNA of the CDR3: TGTGCCAGCAGCCGAGGACTAGCGGGAGCGGACGAGCAGTACTTC. It specifies CASSRGLAGADEQYF. The chain combines TRBV14 with TRBJ2-7; 13 bases line up with TRBD2. V lost 4 bases, J lost 5 bases, and 5 bases stayed unmatched. Germline CDR1 reads SGHDN; CDR2 reads FVKESK. The CDR3 consists of 15 residues.

V is TRBV10-3 and J is TRBJ2-5, with 9 bases identical to TRBD2. The V gene end was trimmed by 1 base and the J gene end by 5 bases; junction bases not matched to a gene: 2. Per the germline V gene, CDR1 is ENHRY and CDR2 is SYGVKD. This CDR3 is built from 14 residues. CDR3 amino acids: CAISEWTSDETQYF. The CDR3 DNA is TGTGCCATCAGTGAGTGGACTAGCGATGAGACCCAGTACTTC.

This chain links TRBV7-3 with TRBJ1-2, with TRBD1 matching over 9 bases. The length of the CDR3 is 15 residues. Looked up from germline, CDR1 is SGHTA and CDR2 is FQGTGA. The V segment lost 5 bases and the J segment 4 bases; nucleotides outside the gene matches: 8. CDR3 in DNA: TGTGCCAGCAGCCCCGGACAGGGGTCCCCCTATGGCTACACCTTC. The encoded protein is CASSPGQGSPYGYTF.

The chain combines TRBV19 with TRBJ2-7; 9 positions match TRBD1. CDR3 length: 16 residues. V shed 0 bases and J 0 bases; nucleotides not matched to a gene: 3. In germline, CDR1 is LNHDA, CDR2 SQIVND (reference sequence). As DNA, the CDR3 is TGTGCCAGTAGTATAGACCGGGACAGGGCCTCCTACGAGCAGTACTTC. This encodes CASSIDRDRASYEQYF.

In this sample, this clone turned up once. V gene TRBV5-1 combines with J gene TRBJ2-3; D unclear. Germline lookup yields CDR1 SGHRS and CDR2 YFSETQ. Trimming took 0 bases from V and 0 from J, leaving 11 bases between them. This CDR3 comprises 16 residues. The CDR3 reads CASSLDGDTSTDTQYF. The CDR3 DNA reads as TGCGCCAGCAGCTTGGATGGAGATACTAGCACAGATACGCAGTATTTT.

As DNA, the CDR3 is TGTGCCAGCAGAGCGGACAGTTACTATGGCTACACCTTC. Translated: CASRADSYYGYTF. The chain combines TRBV5-4 with TRBJ1-2; tentatively, D is TRBD1 (6 bases). Trimming cost V 5 bases and J 3 bases, with 11 bases left between them. This CDR3 region has 13 residues. Germline V gene sequence: CDR1 SGHNT, CDR2 YYREEE (reference sequence).

The gene calls are TRBV5-1 and TRBJ2-1; 7 bases map to TRBD1. The CDR3 totals 14 residues. CDR1 SGHRS and CDR2 YFSETQ come from the germline V gene. J lost 8 bases, V lost 3 bases, and 8 bases had no gene match. CDR3 loop: CASSYSQGVDEQFF. The CDR3 region has the DNA TGCGCCAGCAGCTATTCCCAGGGGGTAGATGAGCAGTTCTTC. Full variable domain (rest looked up from reference TRBV5-1 and TRBJ2-1): KAGVTQTPRYLIKTRGQQVTLSCSPISGHRSVSWYQQTPGQGLQFLFEYFSETQRNKGNFPGRFSGRQFSNSRSEMNVSTLELGDSALYLCASSYSQGVDEQFFGPGTRLTVL.

V is TRBV4-2 and J is TRBJ2-1; 13 positions agree with TRBD2. Trimming took 3 bases from V and 6 from J; bases not matched to a gene: 5. Germline V gene data show CDR1 as LGHNA and CDR2 as YNFKEQ. The CDR3 has 16 amino acids. The CDR3: CASSQVGLAGSNEQFF. CDR3 coding DNA: TGTGCCAGCAGCCAGGTGGGACTAGCGGGAAGCAATGAGCAGTTCTTC.

The chain combines TRBV27 with TRBJ1-1, with a tentative D call TRBD1 (5 bases). Germline V gene data show CDR1 as MNHEY and CDR2 as SMNVEV (reference sequence). The CDR3 totals 14 residues. V lost 3 bases to trimming and J lost 5 bases, with 13 bases between them. The CDR3 sequence: CASSFAGAGTEAFF. The CDR3 bases are TGTGCCAGCAGTTTTGCCGGGGCGGGGACTGAAGCTTTCTTT.

The chain couples TRBV2 to TRBJ1-5; D is uncertain. The CDR3 has 13 amino acids. The V gene lost 6 bases and the J gene lost 1 base, with 7 bases spanning the gap. Germline assignment: CDR1 SNHLY and CDR2 FYNNEI. The CDR3 sequence: CASSGESNQPQHF. The CDR3 bases are TGTGCCAGCAGCGGGGAAAGCAATCAGCCCCAGCATTTT.

The V and J genes are TRBV10-2 and TRBJ2-3; the match to TRBD2 covers 12 bases. There are 16 residues in the CDR3. Losses at the gene ends were 6 bases for V and 2 bases for J; bases not matched to a gene: 6. From germline, CDR1 is WSHSY and CDR2 SAAADI. The CDR3 DNA is TGCGCCAGCAGCGTTACTAGCGGGAGGTCCACAGATACGCAGTATTTT. It is translated as CASSVTSGRSTDTQYF.

With respect to this clone: An end of the junction differs from the germline gene, which may be a read error. The chain is built from TRBV7-7 and TRBJ2-2; 7 nucleotides line up with TRBD2. Per the germline V gene, CDR1 is SSHAT and CDR2 is FNYEAQ (reference sequence). CDR3 size: 15 residues. The DNA of the CDR3 is TGTGCTAGCAGCCTAGCGGAGGGGCTCACCGGGGAGCTGTTTTTT. As protein: CASSLAEGLTGELFF.

This rearrangement joins TRBV6-1 to TRBJ2-5; 7 positions agree with TRBD1. This CDR3 comprises 14 residues. Trimming took 7 bases from V and 0 from J; bases not matched to a gene: 5. The V gene's germline CDR1 is MNHNS and CDR2 SASEGT. The CDR3 nucleotides read TGTGCCAGCAACACAGGGGCGTACCAAGAGACCCAGTACTTC. It codes for CASNTGAYQETQYF.

The chain recombines TRBV11-2 with TRBJ2-5; D is possibly TRBD2 (7 bases). Germline values: CDR1 SGHAT, CDR2 FQNNGV. Between the trimmed V and J ends, which lost 5 bases and 5 bases, there was a span of 15 bases. The CDR3 is 14 amino acids. CDR3 protein: CASSPFGGPETQYF. CDR3 in DNA: TGTGCCAGCAGCCCCTTCGGGGGGCCGGAGACCCAGTACTTC.

The V and J genes are TRBV27 and TRBJ1-1; D is uncertain. Trimming shortened V by 2 bases and J by 0 bases, and 13 bases separated the two germline ends. Germline V gene sequence: CDR1 MNHEY, CDR2 SMNVEV (reference sequence). CDR3 length: 16 amino acids. DNA for the CDR3: TGTGCCAGCAGTTTAATTGGGCAAATCATGAACACTGAAGCTTTCTTT. This gives the protein CASSLIGQIMNTEAFF.

The chain joins TRBV4-1 to TRBJ1-1; no reliable D call. This CDR3 comprises 16 residues. V shed 1 base and J shed 1 base, with 13 bases lying between them. Germline V CDR1 and CDR2: MGHRA, YSYEKL. The CDR3, as DNA: TGCGCCAGCAGCCAAGGCAGAGAACTAAGGAACACTGAAGCTTTCTTT. This encodes CASSQGRELRNTEAFF.

This rearrangement joins TRBV6-6 to TRBJ2-1; D is unresolved. Trimming took off 4 bases at V and 10 bases at J, with 11 bases between the two ends. Germline CDR1 is MNHNY and CDR2 is SVGAGI (reference sequence). This CDR3 region has 12 residues. The CDR3 protein is CASSSRSLEQFF. The CDR3 DNA follows: TGTGCCAGCAGTTCGAGGTCTCTCGAGCAGTTCTTC.

This chain links TRBV2 with TRBJ1-4; no clear D gene. The germline V and J ends were trimmed by 6 bases and 5 bases, with 10 bases remaining between them. This CDR3 is 13 amino acids long. Germline V gene lookup returns CDR1 SNHLY and CDR2 FYNNEI. Here the CDR3 reads CASRETANEKLFF. The DNA for the CDR3 is TGTGCCAGCAGGGAGACGGCGAATGAAAAACTGTTTTTT.

The gene calls are TRBV4-3 and TRBJ2-3; 7 bases map to TRBD1. V was clipped by 2 bases and J by 14 bases; unmatched bases: 10. The germline V gene has CDR1 LGHNA and CDR2 YSLEER. CDR3 length: 13 residues. The CDR3 is CASSQPTGTPLYF. CDR3 in DNA: TGCGCCAGCAGCCAACCGACAGGGACCCCTCTGTATTTT.

The chain is built from TRBV27 and TRBJ2-7; D is unclear. Germline lookup yields CDR1 MNHEY and CDR2 SMNVEV (reference sequence). The CDR3 totals 11 residues. Between the trimmed V and J ends, which lost 8 bases and 0 bases, there was a span of 5 bases. DNA for the CDR3: TGTGCCAGCTTTAGCTCCTACGAGCAGTACTTC. It translates to CASFSSYEQYF.

Of note for this clone: One end of the junction does not line up with germline, which may come from a read error. Other DNA sequences from this sample encode an identical CDR3 as well. CDR3 nucleotide sequence: TGTGCCAGCAGTGAAGGGTCGGGGGGCCAGGATGAACAGTTCTTC. It yields the protein CASSEGSGGQDEQFF. The gene calls are TRBV6-1 and TRBJ2-1; D possibly corresponds to TRBD2 (7 bases). Germline V gives CDR1 MNHNS, CDR2 SASEGT. The length of the CDR3 is 15 residues.

This clone was counted once. The chain combines TRBV5-5 with TRBJ2-5; 8 nucleotides match TRBD2. The CDR3 covers 16 residues. Losses at the gene ends were 1 base for V and 0 bases for J; bases not matched to a gene: 5. Looked up from germline, CDR1 is SGHKS and CDR2 is YYEKEE (reference sequence). This CDR3 is CASSLNLAGHQETQYF. As DNA, the CDR3 is TGTGCCAGCAGCTTGAATCTAGCGGGTCACCAAGAGACCCAGTACTTC.